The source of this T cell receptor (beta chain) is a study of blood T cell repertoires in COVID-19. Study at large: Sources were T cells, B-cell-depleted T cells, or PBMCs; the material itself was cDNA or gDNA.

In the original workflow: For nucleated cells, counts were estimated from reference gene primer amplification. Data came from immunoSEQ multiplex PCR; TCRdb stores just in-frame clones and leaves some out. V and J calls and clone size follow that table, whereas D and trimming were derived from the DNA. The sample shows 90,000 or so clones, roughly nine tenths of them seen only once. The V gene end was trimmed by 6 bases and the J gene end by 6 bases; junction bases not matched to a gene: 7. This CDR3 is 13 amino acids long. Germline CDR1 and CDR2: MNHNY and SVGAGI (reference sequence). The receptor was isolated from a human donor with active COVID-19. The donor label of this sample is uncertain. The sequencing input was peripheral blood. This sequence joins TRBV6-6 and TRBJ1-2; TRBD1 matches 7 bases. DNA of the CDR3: TGTGCCAGCAGGGAGACAGGGTCGGATGGCTACACCTTC. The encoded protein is CASRETGSDGYTF.